This T cell receptor (beta chain) was sequenced during a study of blood T cell repertoires in COVID-19. Across the whole study: PBMCs, B-cell-depleted T cells, or T cells provided the cDNA or gDNA that made up the material.

Germline CDR1 SGDLS, CDR2 YYNGEE. This CDR3 comprises 20 residues. J gave up 1 base and V 2 bases, and 13 bases lay outside the gene matches. Authors' analysis steps: Cell counts per sample came from amplifying reference gene primers. Profiled with immunoSEQ multiplex PCR; TCRdb holds only in-frame clones, not every one. That table furnishes V, J and clone size, whereas the DNA furnished D and trimming. The repertoire consists of 100,000 to 130,000 clones, with almost 85% occurring once and the leading ten covering more than 4%. The sequenced material came from peripheral blood. V and J are TRBV9 and TRBJ2-1; 12 nucleotides line up with TRBD2. The clonotype was recovered from a human donor in a cohort sampled during active COVID-19. The CDR3 coding sequence is TGTGCCAGCAGCGTTTTCGGAGGGACTAGCGGGTCGCCATCCTACAATGAGCAGTTCTTC. Its translation: CASSVFGGTSGSPSYNEQFF.